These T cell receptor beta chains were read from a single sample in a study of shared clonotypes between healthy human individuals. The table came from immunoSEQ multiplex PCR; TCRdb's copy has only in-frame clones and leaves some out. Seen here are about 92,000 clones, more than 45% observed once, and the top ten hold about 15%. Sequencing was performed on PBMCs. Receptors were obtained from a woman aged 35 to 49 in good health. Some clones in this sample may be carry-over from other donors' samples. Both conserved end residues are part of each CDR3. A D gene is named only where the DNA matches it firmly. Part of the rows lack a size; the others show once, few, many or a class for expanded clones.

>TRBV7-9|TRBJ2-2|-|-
CASSLASRTNTGELFF
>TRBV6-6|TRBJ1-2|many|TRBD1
CASSKISDRDYGYTF
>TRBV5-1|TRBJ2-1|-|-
CASSVGNLGYNEQFF
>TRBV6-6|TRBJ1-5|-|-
CASRAGTAVVGPQHF
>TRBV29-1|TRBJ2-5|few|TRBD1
CSLARGETQYF
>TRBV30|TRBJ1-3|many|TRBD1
CAWMSLGQSSGNTIYF
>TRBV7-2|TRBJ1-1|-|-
CASSLDRNTEAFF
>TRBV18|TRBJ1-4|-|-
CASSPGSNQATNEKLFF
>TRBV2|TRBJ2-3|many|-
CASNSRGADTQYF
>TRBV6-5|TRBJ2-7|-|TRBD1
CASRSGQGSSYEQYF
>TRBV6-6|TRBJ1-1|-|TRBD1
CASSPRGHGAFF
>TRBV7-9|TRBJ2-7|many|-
CASSLSGGYEQYF
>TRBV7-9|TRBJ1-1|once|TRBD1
CAGSLEGATEAFF
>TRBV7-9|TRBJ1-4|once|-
CASSLGTTNEKLFF
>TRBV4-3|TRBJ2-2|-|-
CASSLDHGGRETGELFF
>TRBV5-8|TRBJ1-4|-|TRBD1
CASSAGTGDEKLFF
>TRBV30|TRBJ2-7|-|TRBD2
CAWTSGLAGEDEQYF
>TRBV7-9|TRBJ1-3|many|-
CASSSDGHSGNTIYF
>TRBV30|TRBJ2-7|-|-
CAWSRLRVGPYEQYF
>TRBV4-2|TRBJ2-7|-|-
CASATTYEQYF
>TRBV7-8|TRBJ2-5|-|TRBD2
CASSFTSGEAQYF
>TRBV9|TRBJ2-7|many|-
CASSVGGSDEQYF
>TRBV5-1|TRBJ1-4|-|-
CASSLRTAGEKLFF
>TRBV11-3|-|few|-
CASSLGGDYEQYF
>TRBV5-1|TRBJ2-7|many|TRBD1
CASSLSGTEGFSYEQYF
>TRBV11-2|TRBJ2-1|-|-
CASSGSGLGEQFF
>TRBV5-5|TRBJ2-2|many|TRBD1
CASSRGQGKGTGELFF